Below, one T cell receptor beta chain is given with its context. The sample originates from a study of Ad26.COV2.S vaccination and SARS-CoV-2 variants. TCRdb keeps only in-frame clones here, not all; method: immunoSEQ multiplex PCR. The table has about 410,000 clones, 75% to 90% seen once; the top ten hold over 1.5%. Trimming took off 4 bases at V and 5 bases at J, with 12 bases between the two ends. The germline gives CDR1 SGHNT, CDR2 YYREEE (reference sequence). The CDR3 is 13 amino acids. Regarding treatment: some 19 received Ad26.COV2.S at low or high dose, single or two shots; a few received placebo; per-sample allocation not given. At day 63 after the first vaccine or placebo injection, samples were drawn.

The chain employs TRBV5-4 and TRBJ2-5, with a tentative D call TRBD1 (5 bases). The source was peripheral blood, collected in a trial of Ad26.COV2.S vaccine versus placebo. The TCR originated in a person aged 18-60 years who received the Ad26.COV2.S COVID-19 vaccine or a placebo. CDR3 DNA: TGTGCCAGCAGCCGAGACAGTTTGGAGACCCAGTACTTC. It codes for CASSRDSLETQYF.